This entry is about one T cell receptor beta chain. No antigen is known for it. No much larger clonotype is one base removed from it; base qualities were not supplied. Patients with autoimmune disease history or receiving systemic immunosuppression were excluded from the trial. In every dose cohort, peripheral blood was drawn for TCR sequencing at baseline, cycle 4 day 1, and cycle 7 day 1. Samples were obtained from an open-label, multicenter, first-in-human phase I dose-escalation trial of ivuxolimab. Adults with locally advanced or metastatic melanoma, renal cell, hepatocellular, or head and neck squamous cell carcinoma were enrolled in the trial. Before TCR sequencing, CD4+ T cells and CD8+ T cells were sorted from peripheral blood as separate populations. For sequencing of the TCRbeta CDR3 region, genomic DNA was extracted from the sorted cells. The immunoSEQ Assay was used for sequencing of TCRbeta CDR3 regions. TCRdb limited this immuneACCESS table to in-frame rearrangements with V and J called. A share of clones is missing; checked studies link under half to unresolved V genes, and the rest is unexplained. The sample records under 70,000 clones, about 85% of which are singletons. Around 2% of the sample belongs to the ten largest clones.

The sample originates from a study of OX40 agonist ivuxolimab in advanced cancers. Broadly, across the study: Ivuxolimab was a fully human IgG2 agonistic monoclonal antibody targeting the costimulatory receptor OX40 (CD134). Among the roughly 50 dose-escalation patients, some 19 had hepatocellular carcinoma, 15 melanoma, 9 renal cell carcinoma and 9 head and neck cancer. In the dose-escalation cohort, roughly 80% of patients were male, and the mean age was roughly 60 years, with a range of 23 to 79. The purpose of peripheral TCRbeta sequencing was to test whether ivuxolimab changed TCR sequence diversity and led to clonal T-cell expansion. The paper reports the monotherapy dose-escalation portion (N of about 47 patients) of the phase I ivuxolimab trial. Patients were allowed to have had prior anti-PD-1, anti-PD-L1 or anti-CTLA-4 therapy, and more than 35% of the dose-escalation patients had been treated with checkpoint inhibitors. Intravenous ivuxolimab was administered to patients every 2 weeks at six dose levels: 0.01, 0.1, 0.3, 1.5, 3 and 10 mg/kg. Three dose-escalation patients achieved partial responses, one with hepatocellular carcinoma and two with cutaneous melanoma.

Broad study findings and their caveats: At doses of 0.1 to 3.0 mg/kg, clonal expansion of both CD4+ and CD8+ blood T cells was observed from baseline to week 6. After ivuxolimab, CD8+ T cells had more expanded clones than CD4+ T cells on average. Low levels of normalized T-cell clonal expansion were also shown by some nonresponding patients. Antigen specificity was not determined for the clonally expanded peripheral T cells. In the 0.1-3.0 mg/kg groups, partial responders had among the lowest normalized peripheral clonal expansion, particularly in CD8+ T cells.

CDR1 MNHEY and CDR2 SMNVEV were looked up in the germline V gene (reference sequence). Trimming removed 2 bases from V and 4 bases from J, leaving 12 bases between the germline ends. CDR3 length: 14 amino acids, cysteine to phenylalanine. The sequence is cut down to CDR3 DNA, 42 bases in frame from base 1. Sequencing was performed on CD4+ or CD8+ T cells sorted from blood, taken in a trial of the OX40 agonist ivuxolimab. Recombination joined TRBV27 with TRBJ2-7, with no reliable assignment of the D segment. The TCR was taken from an adult with an advanced solid tumor such as melanoma, head and neck, liver or kidney cancer. The nucleotide sequence is TGTGCCAGCAGTTTAACCTTTGCCGTGTACGAGCAGTACTTC. Its translation reads: CASSLTFAVYEQYF.